This T cell receptor beta chain was sequenced in a study of blood T cell repertoires in COVID-19. Across the whole study: Samples of COVID-19 (acute and convalescent) were obtained from the United States, Italy and Spain. T cells, B-cell-depleted T cells, or PBMCs supplied cDNA or gDNA.

The germline V gene encodes CDR1 SGDLS and CDR2 YYNGEE. Trimming removed 4 bases at V and 5 bases at J, with 16 bases between. The CDR3 extends over 15 amino acids. In the original processing: Reference gene primer amplification gave nucleated cell count estimates. The table came from immunoSEQ multiplex PCR; TCRdb's copy has only in-frame clones and leaves some out. The DNA gave D and trimming, while V, J and clone size come from that table. This sample has 87,000 or so clones; roughly 80% occur once, and the top ten carry 15% to 20%. This clone was observed many times. The V call is TRBV9, the J call TRBJ2-1, with TRBD2 as a possible D gene (6 bases). The receptor comes from a woman of 80 years or more with active or convalescent COVID-19. Sequencing was carried out using peripheral blood. The CDR3 sequence is CASSRGFLADNEQFF. The CDR3 DNA reads TGTGCCAGCAGCCGTGGATTTTTAGCGGACAATGAGCAGTTCTTC. Looking up the rest from reference TRBV9 and TRBJ2-1 gives the full variable domain: DSGVTQTPKHLITATGQRVTLRCSPRSGDLSVYWYQQSLDQGLQFLIQYYNGEERAKGNILERFSAQQFPDLHSELNLSSLELGDSALYFCASSRGFLADNEQFFGPGTRLTVL.